This TCR beta chain is drawn from a study of T cells in narcolepsy. Libraries were prepared by immunoSEQ multiplex PCR; TCRdb keeps only in-frame clonotypes and omits some of them. The data hold about 27,000 clones, with about 89% observed a single time. V was trimmed by 2 bases and J by 12 bases, leaving 14 bases between them. The length of the CDR3 is 14 residues. Germline V CDR1 and CDR2: MNHNS, SASEGT. The sequenced material came from CD45RA- memory CD4+ T cells from PBMCs. The V and J genes are TRBV6-1 and TRBJ1-6, with a weak D call TRBD1 (5 bases). The sequence came from a human donor with narcolepsy. This chain's CDR3 is CASSESGVAGPLHF. The CDR3 DNA reads TGTGCCAGCAGTGAATCGGGGGTGGCTGGACCCCTCCACTTT.